The 8 T cell receptor beta chains below come from one sample, sequenced in a study of CD4 T cell repertoires in COVID-19. The table came from immunoSEQ multiplex PCR; TCRdb's copy has only in-frame clones and leaves some out. The sample comprises approximately 75,000 clones, 83% of which are singletons, and 0.5% to 0.6% rests with the top ten. Sequencing used CD4+ T cells from peripheral blood, obtained after recovery from COVID-19. The origin of the receptors is a human donor who had COVID-19.

This CDR3 is CASSPLNVDNSPLHF. The DNA for the CDR3 is TGTGCCAGCTCACCGTTGAATGTGGATAATTCACCCCTCCACTTT. This rearrangement joins TRBV18 to TRBJ1-6; D not certain. Per the germline V gene, CDR1 is KGHSH and CDR2 is LQKENI. Trimming pared 3 bases from V and 5 bases from J, leaving 11 bases between. This CDR3 has 15 residues.

The chain employs TRBV6-5 and TRBJ2-1, with TRBD2 matching 14 bases. The CDR3 consists of 14 residues. V was pared by 6 bases and J by 7 bases, with 2 bases of the junction left unmatched. Germline V CDR1 and CDR2: MNHEY, SVGAGI. CDR3 loop: CASSRTSGRNEQFF. In nucleotides, the CDR3 is TGTGCCAGCAGCCGGACTAGCGGGAGGAATGAGCAGTTCTTC.

The chain employs TRBV3-1 (or the pseudogene TRBV3-2) and TRBJ2-3; 8 bases fit TRBD2. The J segment lost 0 bases and the V segment lost 0 bases, leaving 2 bases of the junction unmatched. Germline lookup yields CDR1 LGHDT and CDR2 YNNKEL (reference sequence). This CDR3 has 16 amino acids. DNA of the CDR3: TGTGCCAGCAGCCAAGAAGGCGGGGGGAGCACAGATACGCAGTATTTT. It encodes CASSQEGGGSTDTQYF.

The chain employs TRBV6-1 and TRBJ2-2, with TRBD2 matching over 8 bases. Trimming took 0 bases from V and 4 from J; bases not matched to a gene: 4. CDR3 length: 16 residues. Germline V gene lookup returns CDR1 MNHNS and CDR2 SASEGT. The CDR3 loop reads CASSEAGTRSTGELFF. DNA for the CDR3: TGTGCCAGCAGTGAAGCGGGGACTAGATCCACCGGGGAGCTGTTTTTT.

V and J are TRBV3-1 (or the pseudogene TRBV3-2) and TRBJ2-7, with TRBD2 identical over 7 bases. The CDR3 has 15 residues. Germline CDR1 LGHDT, CDR2 YNNKEL (reference sequence). J gave up 6 bases and V 1 base, and 9 bases lay outside the gene matches. The CDR3 DNA is TGTGCCAGCAGCCAAGCCGGGCGGGAGAGGCTCGAGCAGTACTTC. Its protein product is CASSQAGRERLEQYF.

V and J are TRBV20-1 and TRBJ2-1, with unresolved D. This CDR3 has 11 amino acids. With 3 bases removed from V and 9 bases from J, the gap between germline ends came to 9 bases. The germline V gene encodes CDR1 DFQATT and CDR2 SNEGSKA (reference sequence). CDR3 loop: CSASPGPEQFF. The DNA for the CDR3 is TGCAGTGCTAGTCCAGGCCCTGAGCAGTTCTTC.

The chain joins TRBV18 to TRBJ2-7, with 10 bases lining up with TRBD1. J gave up 6 bases and V 5 bases, and 4 bases lay outside the gene matches. Germline CDR1 and CDR2: KGHSH and LQKENI. This CDR3 contains 13 residues. The CDR3 loop reads CASSTGTGVEQYF. Written as DNA, the CDR3 is TGTGCCAGCTCAACCGGGACAGGGGTCGAGCAGTACTTC.

This clone was recorded once. The J gene is TRBJ2-4, the V gene TRBV7-6; D is perhaps TRBD2 (6 bases). This CDR3 has 15 amino acids. Germline V CDR1 and CDR2: SGHVS, FNYEAQ. V gave up 3 bases and J gave up 6 bases, with 15 bases separating them. This CDR3 is CASSLHGGGSNIQYF. CDR3 DNA: TGTGCCAGCAGCTTGCACGGTGGGGGGTCAAACATTCAGTACTTC.